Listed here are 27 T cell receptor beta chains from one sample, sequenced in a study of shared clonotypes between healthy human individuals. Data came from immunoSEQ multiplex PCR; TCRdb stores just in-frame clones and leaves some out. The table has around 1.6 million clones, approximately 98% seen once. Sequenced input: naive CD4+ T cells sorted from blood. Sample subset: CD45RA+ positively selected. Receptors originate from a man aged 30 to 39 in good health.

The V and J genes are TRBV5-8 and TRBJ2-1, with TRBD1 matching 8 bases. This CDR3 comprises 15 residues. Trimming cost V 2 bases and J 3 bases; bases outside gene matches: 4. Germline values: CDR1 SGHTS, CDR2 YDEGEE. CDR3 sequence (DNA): TGTGCCAGCAGCTTCGGACAGGGAAACTACAATGAGCAGTTCTTC. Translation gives CASSFGQGNYNEQFF.

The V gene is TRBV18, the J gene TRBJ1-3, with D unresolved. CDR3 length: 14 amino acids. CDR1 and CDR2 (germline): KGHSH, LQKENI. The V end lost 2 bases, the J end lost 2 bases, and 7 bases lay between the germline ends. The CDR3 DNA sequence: TGTGCCAGCTCACCAATTGGGGCTGGAAACACCATATATTTT. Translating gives CASSPIGAGNTIYF.

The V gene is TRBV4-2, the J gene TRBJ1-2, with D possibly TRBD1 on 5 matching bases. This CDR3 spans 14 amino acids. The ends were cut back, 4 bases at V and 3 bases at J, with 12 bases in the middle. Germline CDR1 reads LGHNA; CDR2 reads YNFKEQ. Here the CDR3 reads CASSLDKGDYGYTF. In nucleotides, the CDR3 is TGTGCCAGCAGCCTAGACAAAGGGGACTATGGCTACACCTTC.

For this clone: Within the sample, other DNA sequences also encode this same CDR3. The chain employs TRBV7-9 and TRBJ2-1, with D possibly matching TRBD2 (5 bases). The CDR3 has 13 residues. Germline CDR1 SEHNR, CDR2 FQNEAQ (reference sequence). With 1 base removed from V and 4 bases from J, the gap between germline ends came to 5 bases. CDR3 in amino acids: CASSLGTYNEQFF. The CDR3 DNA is TGTGCCAGCAGCTTAGGGACTTACAATGAGCAGTTCTTC.

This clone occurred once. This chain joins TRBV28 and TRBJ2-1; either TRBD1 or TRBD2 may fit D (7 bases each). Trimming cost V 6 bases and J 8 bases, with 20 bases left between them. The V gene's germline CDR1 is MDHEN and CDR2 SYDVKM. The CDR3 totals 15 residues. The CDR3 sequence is CASRRHSRGGYEQFF. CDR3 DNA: TGTGCCAGCAGACGCCATTCCAGGGGGGGATATGAGCAGTTCTTC.

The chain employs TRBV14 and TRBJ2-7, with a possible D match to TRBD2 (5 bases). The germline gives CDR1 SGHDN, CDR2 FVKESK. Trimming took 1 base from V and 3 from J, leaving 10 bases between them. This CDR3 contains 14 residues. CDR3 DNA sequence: TGTGCCAGCAGCCAAGGAGGGAGAGGCTACGAGCAGTACTTC. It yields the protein CASSQGGRGYEQYF. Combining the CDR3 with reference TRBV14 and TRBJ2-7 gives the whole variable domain EAGVTQFPSHSVIEKGQTVTLRCDPISGHDNLYWYRRVMGKEIKFLLHFVKESKQDESGMPNNRFLAERTGGTYSTLKVQPAELEDSGVYFCASSQGGRGYEQYFGPGTRLTVT.

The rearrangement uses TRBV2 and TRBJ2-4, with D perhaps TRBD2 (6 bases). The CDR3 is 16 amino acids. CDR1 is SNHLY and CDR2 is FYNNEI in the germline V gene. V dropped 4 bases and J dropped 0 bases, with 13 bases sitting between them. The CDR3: CASSAGVGLAKNIQYF. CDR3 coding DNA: TGTGCCAGCAGTGCGGGGGTGGGACTAGCCAAAAACATTCAGTACTTC.

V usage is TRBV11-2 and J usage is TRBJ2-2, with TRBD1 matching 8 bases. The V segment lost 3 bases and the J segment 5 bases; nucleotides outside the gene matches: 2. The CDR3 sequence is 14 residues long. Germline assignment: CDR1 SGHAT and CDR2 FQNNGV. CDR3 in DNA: TGTGCCAGCAGCTTTAACAGGGGGACCGGGGAGCTGTTTTTT. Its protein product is CASSFNRGTGELFF.

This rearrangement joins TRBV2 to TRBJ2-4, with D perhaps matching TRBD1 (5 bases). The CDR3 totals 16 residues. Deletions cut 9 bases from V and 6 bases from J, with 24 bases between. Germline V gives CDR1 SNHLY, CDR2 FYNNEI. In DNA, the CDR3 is TGTGCCAGTACACCGACAGTCTGGGCCCTAACAAACATTCAGTACTTC. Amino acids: CASTPTVWALTNIQYF.

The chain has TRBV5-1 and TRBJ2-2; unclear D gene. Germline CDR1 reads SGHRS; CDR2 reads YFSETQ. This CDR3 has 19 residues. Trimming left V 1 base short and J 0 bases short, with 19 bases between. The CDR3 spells CASSLYSHSPLSNTGELFF. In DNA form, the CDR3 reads TGCGCCAGCAGCTTGTATAGTCACAGTCCCCTCTCGAACACCGGGGAGCTGTTTTTT.

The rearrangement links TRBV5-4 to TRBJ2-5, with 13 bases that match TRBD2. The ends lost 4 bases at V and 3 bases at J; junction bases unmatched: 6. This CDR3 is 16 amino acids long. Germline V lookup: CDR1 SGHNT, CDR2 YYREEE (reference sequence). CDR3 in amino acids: CASSRTSGSGKETQYF. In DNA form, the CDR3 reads TGTGCCAGCAGCCGGACTAGCGGGAGTGGGAAAGAGACCCAGTACTTC. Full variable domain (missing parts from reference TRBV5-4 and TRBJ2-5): ETGVTQSPTHLIKTRGQQVTLRCSSQSGHNTVSWYQQALGQGPQFIFQYYREEENGRGNFPPRFSGLQFPNYSSELNVNALELDDSALYLCASSRTSGSGKETQYFGPGTRLLVL.

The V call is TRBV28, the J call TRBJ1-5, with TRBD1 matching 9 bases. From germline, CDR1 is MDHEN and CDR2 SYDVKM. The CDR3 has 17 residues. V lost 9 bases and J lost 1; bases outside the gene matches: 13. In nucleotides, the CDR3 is TGTGCCAGTTACGGAAGCTGGGACAGGGTGAGCAATCAGCCCCAGCATTTT. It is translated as CASYGSWDRVSNQPQHF.

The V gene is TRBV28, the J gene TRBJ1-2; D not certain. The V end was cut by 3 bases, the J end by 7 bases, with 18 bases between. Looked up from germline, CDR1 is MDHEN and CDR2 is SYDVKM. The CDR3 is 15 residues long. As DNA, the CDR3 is TGTGCCAGCAGTTTTCTTTGGGGAGGTATCGGTGGCTACACCTTC. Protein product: CASSFLWGGIGGYTF.

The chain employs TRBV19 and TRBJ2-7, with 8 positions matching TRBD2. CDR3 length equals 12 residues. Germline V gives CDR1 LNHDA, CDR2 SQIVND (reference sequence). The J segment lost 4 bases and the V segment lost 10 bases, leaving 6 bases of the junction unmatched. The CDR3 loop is CATDGGEYEQYF. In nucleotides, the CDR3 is TGTGCCACAGACGGGGGGGAGTACGAGCAGTACTTC.

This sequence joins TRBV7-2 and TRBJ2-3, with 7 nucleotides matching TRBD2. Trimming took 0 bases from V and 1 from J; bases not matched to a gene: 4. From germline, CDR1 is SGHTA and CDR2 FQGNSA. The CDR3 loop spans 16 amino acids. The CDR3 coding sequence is TGTGCCAGCAGCTTAGCCCAGACTAGCCGCACAGATACGCAGTATTTT. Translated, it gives CASSLAQTSRTDTQYF.

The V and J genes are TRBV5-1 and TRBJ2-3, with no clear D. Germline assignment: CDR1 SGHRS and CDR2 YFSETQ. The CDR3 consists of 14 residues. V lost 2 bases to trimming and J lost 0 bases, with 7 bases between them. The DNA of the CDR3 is TGCGCCAGCAGCTTTTTGGGGAGCACAGATACGCAGTATTTT. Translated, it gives CASSFLGSTDTQYF. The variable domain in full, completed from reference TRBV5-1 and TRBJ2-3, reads KAGVTQTPRYLIKTRGQQVTLSCSPISGHRSVSWYQQTPGQGLQFLFEYFSETQRNKGNFPGRFSGRQFSNSRSEMNVSTLELGDSALYLCASSFLGSTDTQYFGPGTRLTVL.

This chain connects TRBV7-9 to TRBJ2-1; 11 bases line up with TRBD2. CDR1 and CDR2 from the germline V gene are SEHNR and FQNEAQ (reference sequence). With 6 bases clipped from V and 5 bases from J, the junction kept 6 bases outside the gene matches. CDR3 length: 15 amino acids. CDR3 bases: TGTGCCAGCAGTCCCGGGACTAGCGGAAACAATGAGCAGTTCTTC. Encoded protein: CASSPGTSGNNEQFF.

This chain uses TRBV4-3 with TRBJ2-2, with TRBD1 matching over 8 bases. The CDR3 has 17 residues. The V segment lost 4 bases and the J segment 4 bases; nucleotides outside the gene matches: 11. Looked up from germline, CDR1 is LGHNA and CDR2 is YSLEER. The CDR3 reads CASSLVTGTGSTGELFF. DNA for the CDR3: TGCGCCAGCAGCCTTGTTACCGGGACAGGCAGCACCGGGGAGCTGTTTTTT.

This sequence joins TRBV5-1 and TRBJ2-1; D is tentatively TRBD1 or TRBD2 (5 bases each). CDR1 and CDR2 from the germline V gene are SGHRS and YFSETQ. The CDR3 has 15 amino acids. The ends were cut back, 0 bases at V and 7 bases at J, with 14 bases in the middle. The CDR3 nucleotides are TGCGCCAGCAGCTTGGGCAGGGACCACCAAAATGAGCAGTTCTTC. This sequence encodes CASSLGRDHQNEQFF.

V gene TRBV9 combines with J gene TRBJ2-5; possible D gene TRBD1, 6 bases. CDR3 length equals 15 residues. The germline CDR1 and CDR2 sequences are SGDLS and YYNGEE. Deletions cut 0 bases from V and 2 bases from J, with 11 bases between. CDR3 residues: CASSVGPGQQETQYF. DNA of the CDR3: TGTGCCAGCAGCGTAGGGCCAGGACAGCAAGAGACCCAGTACTTC. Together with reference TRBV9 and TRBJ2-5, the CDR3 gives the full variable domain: DSGVTQTPKHLITATGQRVTLRCSPRSGDLSVYWYQQSLDQGLQFLIQYYNGEERAKGNILERFSAQQFPDLHSELNLSSLELGDSALYFCASSVGPGQQETQYFGPGTRLLVL.

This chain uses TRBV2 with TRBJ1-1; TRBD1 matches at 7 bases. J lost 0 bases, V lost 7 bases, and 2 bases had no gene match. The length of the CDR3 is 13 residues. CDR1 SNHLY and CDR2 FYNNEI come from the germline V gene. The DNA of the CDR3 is TGTGCCAGCACGGGACAGATGAACACTGAAGCTTTCTTT. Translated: CASTGQMNTEAFF.

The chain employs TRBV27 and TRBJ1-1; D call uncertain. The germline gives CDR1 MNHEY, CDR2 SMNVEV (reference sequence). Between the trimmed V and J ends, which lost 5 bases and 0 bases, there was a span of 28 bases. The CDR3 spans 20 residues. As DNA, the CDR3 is TGTGCCAGCAGTCCACGGGTCAGAAAACAATCCCTTTTCCTGAACACTGAAGCTTTCTTT. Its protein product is CASSPRVRKQSLFLNTEAFF.

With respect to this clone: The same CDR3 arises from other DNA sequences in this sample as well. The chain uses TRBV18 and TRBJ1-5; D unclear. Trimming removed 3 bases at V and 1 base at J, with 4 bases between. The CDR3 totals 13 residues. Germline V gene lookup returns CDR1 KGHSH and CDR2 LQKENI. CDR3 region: CASSPDSNQPQHF. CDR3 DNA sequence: TGTGCCAGCTCACCGGACAGCAATCAGCCCCAGCATTTT.

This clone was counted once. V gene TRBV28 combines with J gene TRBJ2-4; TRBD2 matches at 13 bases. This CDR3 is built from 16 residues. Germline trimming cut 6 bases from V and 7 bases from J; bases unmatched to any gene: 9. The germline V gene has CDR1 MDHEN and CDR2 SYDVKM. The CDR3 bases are TGTGCCAGCAGGTCCCGGGGACTAGCGGGAAGGAACATTCAGTACTTC. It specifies CASRSRGLAGRNIQYF.

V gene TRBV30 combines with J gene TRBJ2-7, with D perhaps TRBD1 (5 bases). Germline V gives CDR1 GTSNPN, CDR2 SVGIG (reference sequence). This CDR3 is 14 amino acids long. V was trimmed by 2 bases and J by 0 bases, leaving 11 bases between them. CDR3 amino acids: CAWSITGISYEQYF. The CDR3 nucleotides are TGTGCCTGGAGTATCACAGGCATCTCCTACGAGCAGTACTTC.

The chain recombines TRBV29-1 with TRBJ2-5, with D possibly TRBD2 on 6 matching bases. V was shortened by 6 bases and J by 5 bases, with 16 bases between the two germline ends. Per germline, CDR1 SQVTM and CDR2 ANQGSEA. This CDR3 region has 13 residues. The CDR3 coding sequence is TGCAGCGTCGTTAAAGGAGGGAGGGAGACCCAGTACTTC. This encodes CSVVKGGRETQYF.

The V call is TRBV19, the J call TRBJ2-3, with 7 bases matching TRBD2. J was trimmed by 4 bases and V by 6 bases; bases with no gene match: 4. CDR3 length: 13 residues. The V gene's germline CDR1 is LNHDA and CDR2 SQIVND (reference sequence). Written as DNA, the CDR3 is TGTGCCAGTAGCCCAGCGGGACCAGATACGCAGTATTTT. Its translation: CASSPAGPDTQYF.